Below, one T cell receptor (beta chain) is given with its context. No cognate antigen has been identified for it. No qualities accompany the bases; no much larger clone lies one base away. The data originate from a study of shared clonotypes between healthy human individuals (dated by TCRdb to 2018 to 2020). Concerning the study at large: A couple of women and a few men aged 18 to 49 years were included in the cohort. Blood TCR repertoires of five healthy adults were deeply sequenced to estimate repertoire size and the extent of clonotype sharing between individuals. Each donor's leukapheresis produced roughly between roughly 0.85 and 9 billion PBMCs. For each donor, CD4 naive and CD4 memory were each run on three plates, CD8 naive on two plates, and CD8 memory on one plate. Different laboratories and diverse techniques were used to prepare libraries and sequence TCR repertoires, to increase sequencing depth and limit assay-specific biases. Results the study describes overall, beyond this receptor: Based on pairwise subsampling, the degree of clonotype sharing among donors was expected to be affected by sequencing depth. Approximately 5% of naive CD4, approximately 3.7% of naive CD8, about 2.5% of memory CD4, and 0.4% of memory CD8 clonotypes were shared across several donors. Only blood was sampled, and tissue TCR repertoires likely differ from those in blood. Clonotypes shared by all four sorted-subset donors showed higher generation probabilities than non-shared clonotypes. The genetic and exposure-history diversity represented was limited by the small number of donors. Rarefaction of sorted-subset datasets indicated incomplete sequencing despite the large sequencing depth. Estimated clonotype richness was generally larger for naive than for memory subsets.

CD8 naive samples were CD45RO-negative cells positively selected for CCR7, giving a CD45RA+CCR7+ population that excluded TemRA cells. Healthy HIV-negative adults with no recently reported acute infections or vaccinations were included as donors. Every donor was a Caucasian adult living in Nashville, Tennessee, USA. Blood was collected by leukapheresis, and PBMCs were isolated by Ficoll-Histopaque density gradient centrifugation and then cryopreserved in liquid nitrogen vapor phase. Analytical flow cytometry was used to check the purity and quantity of each magnetically sorted T cell population. Genomic DNA was isolated from every sorted fraction and measured by UV absorbance on a Nanodrop 2000c. The germline V gene sets CDR1 to SGHDT and CDR2 to YYEEEE. V loses 0 bases of germline sequence and J loses 2 bases, and the interval between the two ends is 14 bases. Including cysteine and phenylalanine, the CDR3 has 16 amino acids. Only CDR3 DNA is held: 48 bases, read in frame from base 1.

Using the deep immunoSEQ assay, TCR CDR3 regions were amplified from genomic DNA by multiplex PCR. For each cell subset, the extracted genomic DNA was distributed evenly across all wells of several immunoSEQ 96-well plates, and each plate served as one replicate. For sorted subsets, around 200 ng genomic DNA, equal to 25,000 to 35,000 T cell genomes, was loaded into each replicate PCR. Purified libraries were measured with a Qubit 3.0 fluorometer, size-checked on a Bioanalyzer 2100, and measured again with the KAPA Library Quantification kit. Every immunoSEQ 96-well plate was sequenced on a separate single-read 150-cycle Illumina NextSeq 550 flow cell. Turning to the authors' computational methods: Because only junctional sequences without quality scores were contained in the immunoSEQ output, filtering matching that applied to full-length reads could not be performed. To assign V/J genes and CDR3, sequences were annotated using PyIR, a Python wrapper for IgBLAST v1.9, with IMGT germline references. Reads were removed for weak V/J assignments (E-value above 1e-6), missing CDR3, stop codons, out-of-frame junctions, or ambiguous translated residues. V3J clonotypes were defined as sequences sharing the same inferred V gene, J gene, and CDR3 amino acid sequence. Percentage overlap between repertoires was computed as shared unique clonotypes divided by the size of the smaller repertoire. Three approaches were used to assess repertoire richness: RTK rarefaction, the Chao1 estimator, and Recon v2.1 estimates of unobserved clonotypes. Generation probabilities for all TCRbeta clonotypes obtained by the gDNA method from a handful of donors were computed using OLGA. The immuneACCESS repertoire file appears here via TCRdb, limited to in-frame rearrangements. These files lack a portion of the clones; in checked studies, under half of the deficit traces to unresolved V genes, and the cause of the others is not known. That table gives V, J and clone size, and the DNA gave D and trimming. Counted in this sample were over 2,000,000 clones; approximately 92% of them appeared once. The ten largest clones add up to over 1.5% of the sample.

The chain links TRBV5-6 with TRBJ1-2; the D segment could be TRBD1, given 6 matching bases. Material: naive CD8+ T cells from PBMCs. The meaning of the sample's cell subset or site label: CD45RA+CCR7+. The sequence came from a man aged 18 to 35 in good health. Some clones in this sample may be carry-over from other donors' samples. The base sequence is TGTGCCAGCAGCTTGGAGAGGACAGATAGGAACTATGGCTACACCTTC. It specifies CASSLERTDRNYGYTF.